This entry describes one TCR beta chain. The CDR3 length is 13 residues. Germline V gives CDR1 SGHRS, CDR2 YFSETQ. V dropped 2 bases and J dropped 7; count of bases not matched to a gene: 3. The data are from a study of cytomegalovirus exposure and HLA in healthy donors. The PCR was carried out with 60 Vbeta primers and 13 Jbeta primers. Clones were sequenced by immunoSEQ multiplex PCR, and TCRdb holds only the in-frame ones, with some missing. The repertoire holds approximately 100,000 clones, roughly 76% seen once, with 3.5% to 5% in the top ten. The source of this sequence is a man aged 40-50 years in good health and CMV-seronegative. The chain employs TRBV5-1 and TRBJ1-5; TRBD1 agrees at 7 bases. Sample: PBMCs. The CDR3 nucleotides are TGCGCCAGCAGCTTTACAGGGGTACAGCCCCAGCATTTT. The encoded protein is CASSFTGVQPQHF.